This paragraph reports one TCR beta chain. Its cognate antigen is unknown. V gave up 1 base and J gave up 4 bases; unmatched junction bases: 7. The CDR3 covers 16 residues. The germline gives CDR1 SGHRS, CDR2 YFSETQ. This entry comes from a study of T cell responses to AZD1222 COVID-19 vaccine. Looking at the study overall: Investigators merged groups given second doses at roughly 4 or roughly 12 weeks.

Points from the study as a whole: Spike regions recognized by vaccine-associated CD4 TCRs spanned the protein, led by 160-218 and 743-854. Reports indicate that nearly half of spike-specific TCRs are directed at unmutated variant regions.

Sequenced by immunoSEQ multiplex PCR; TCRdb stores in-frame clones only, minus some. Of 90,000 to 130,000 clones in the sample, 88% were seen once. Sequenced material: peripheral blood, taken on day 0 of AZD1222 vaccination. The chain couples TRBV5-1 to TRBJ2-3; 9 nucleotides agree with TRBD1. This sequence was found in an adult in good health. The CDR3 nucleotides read TGCGCCAGCAGCTTGTCGGACAGGGGAGCGTCAGATACGCAGTATTTT. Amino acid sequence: CASSLSDRGASDTQYF.